The entry below gives a single TCR beta chain sequence along with its context. The antigen is unknown. The CDR3 runs to 12 residues. V gave up 4 bases and J gave up 8 bases, with 8 bases separating them. The germline gives CDR1 LNHDA, CDR2 SQIVND (reference sequence). This specimen comes from a study of T cell clonotyping in hematopoietic cell transplantation. Study-wide results and caveats: Recipient TCR diversity dropped after transplant; expanded clonotypes rose from day 30 to 180. Broader posttransplant TCR repertoire diversity was predicted by graft donor and pretransplant recipient Inverse Simpson Index values. Cells were unsorted, so CD4 and CD8 contributions were not separated.

Sequenced by immunoSEQ multiplex PCR; TCRdb stores in-frame clones only, minus some. The repertoire holds fewer than 9,000 clones, with 85% to 90% as singletons. The chain uses TRBV19 and TRBJ1-4, with D maybe TRBD1 (5 bases). The origin of this receptor is a male patient between 45 and 59 years old who had an allogeneic stem cell transplant from a related donor, so the T cells may come from the graft donor. Some clones in this sample may be carry-over from other donors' samples. The material was PBMCs, obtained 100 days after allogeneic stem cell transplant. CDR3 loop: CASSRGKEKLFF. The CDR3 DNA reads as TGTGCCAGTAGTAGGGGGAAAGAAAAACTGTTTTTT.